These 13 T cell receptor beta chains originate from one sample sequenced in a study of control samples from healthy donors and cancer patients (dated by TCRdb to about 2020). The library came from the immunoSEQ multiplex PCR assay. The immuneACCESS repertoire file appears here via TCRdb, limited to in-frame rearrangements. These files lack a portion of the clones; in checked studies, under half of the deficit traces to unresolved V genes, and the cause of the others is not known. The sample table shows 400,000 to 500,000 clones, and about 93% are seen once. 5% to 8% of the sample belongs to the ten largest clones. The sample comprised PBMCs. These receptors all come from a man aged 35 to 55 with head and neck cancer.

The chain carries TRBV5-1 and TRBJ1-5, with 9 positions matching TRBD1. J was trimmed by 7 bases and V by 2 bases; bases with no gene match: 7. Germline loops: CDR1 SGHRS, CDR2 YFSETQ. The CDR3 has 15 amino acids. For the CDR3, the DNA is TGCGCCAGCAGCTTCTCCGGGACAGGGTCCCAGCCCCAGCATTTT. It encodes CASSFSGTGSQPQHF.

The rearrangement joins TRBV5-1 to TRBJ2-2; 11 positions match TRBD2. Germline lookup yields CDR1 SGHRS and CDR2 YFSETQ. Trimming at V came to 5 bases and at J to 3 bases, leaving 0 bases not matched to a gene. This CDR3 is 14 amino acids long. CDR3: CASRGLADTGELFF. CDR3 in DNA: TGCGCCAGCAGGGGACTAGCGGACACCGGGGAGCTGTTTTTT.

Details on this clone: Additional DNA sequences in this sample encode the identical CDR3. The chain is built from TRBV5-1 and TRBJ2-7, with 7 positions matching TRBD1. V dropped 4 bases and J dropped 0; count of bases not matched to a gene: 7. The CDR3 is 15 residues long. Germline CDR1 reads SGHRS; CDR2 reads YFSETQ. The CDR3, as DNA: TGCGCCAGCAGCCCCGGGACAGCGGTCTCCTACGAGCAGTACTTC. This sequence encodes CASSPGTAVSYEQYF.

The chain recombines TRBV4-3 with TRBJ1-1; no reliable D call. This CDR3 contains 12 residues. The germline CDR1 and CDR2 sequences are LGHNA and YSLEER. Trimming removed 4 bases from V and 3 bases from J, with 6 bases in between. The CDR3 protein is CASSLGDTEAFF. The CDR3 nucleotides read TGCGCCAGCAGCCTGGGTGACACTGAAGCTTTCTTT.

This clone was recorded once. V and J are TRBV11-2 and TRBJ1-4; D gene uncertain. The ends were cut back, 5 bases at V and 0 bases at J, with 13 bases in the middle. This CDR3 comprises 16 residues. Germline V gene lookup returns CDR1 SGHAT and CDR2 FQNNGV. This chain's CDR3 is CASSLSRQPTNEKLFF. DNA for the CDR3: TGTGCCAGCAGCCTCTCCCGTCAGCCAACTAATGAAAAACTGTTTTTT.

The chain employs TRBV28 and TRBJ2-7; D is ambiguous. Trimming took off 1 base at V and 7 bases at J, with 8 bases between the two ends. Germline CDR1 reads MDHEN; CDR2 reads SYDVKM. The CDR3 has 12 amino acids. DNA of the CDR3: TGTGCCAGCAGTTTATCAGGCTGGGAGCAGTACTTC. This sequence encodes CASSLSGWEQYF.

The genes are TRBV11-1 and TRBJ2-7, with TRBD1 matching over 8 bases. The CDR3 loop spans 16 amino acids. J gave up 0 bases and V 4 bases, and 8 bases lay outside the gene matches. Germline lookup yields CDR1 SGHAT and CDR2 FQDESV (reference sequence). CDR3 sequence reads: CASSSRGTGFSYEQYF. DNA for the CDR3: TGTGCCAGCAGCTCCCGCGGGACAGGATTCTCCTACGAGCAGTACTTC.

The J gene is TRBJ2-3, the V gene TRBV11-2; unclear D gene. The CDR3 loop spans 14 amino acids. V lost 7 bases, J lost 4 bases, and 15 bases lay in between. The germline V gene encodes CDR1 SGHAT and CDR2 FQNNGV. The chain's CDR3 is CASTESRVADTQYF. As DNA, the CDR3 is TGTGCCAGCACCGAAAGCCGGGTGGCAGATACGCAGTATTTT.

This sequence joins TRBV25-1 and TRBJ2-5; D might be TRBD1 (5 bases). Germline assignment: CDR1 MGHDK and CDR2 SYGVNS. V lost 3 bases and J 11 bases, leaving 16 bases between the germline ends. CDR3 size: 13 residues. The CDR3 spells CASSEARAAWQYF. CDR3 DNA: TGTGCCAGCAGTGAGGCCAGGGCTGCATGGCAGTACTTC.

This rearrangement joins TRBV5-1 to TRBJ2-5; D remains ambiguous. Trimming left V 2 bases short and J 2 bases short, with 10 bases between. Germline CDR1 is SGHRS and CDR2 is YFSETQ. The CDR3 runs 14 residues. CDR3 coding DNA: TGCGCCAGCAGCTTCGCGTTGGGTCAAGAGACCCAGTACTTC. Amino acids: CASSFALGQETQYF.

The rearrangement joins TRBV11-2 to TRBJ2-3; unclear D gene. The CDR3 consists of 12 residues. Germline V lookup: CDR1 SGHAT, CDR2 FQNNGV. The ends were cut back, 3 bases at V and 2 bases at J, with 3 bases in the middle. CDR3 sequence: CASSFNTDTQYF. The DNA for the CDR3 is TGTGCCAGCAGCTTCAACACAGATACGCAGTATTTT.

CDR3 nucleotides: TGTGCCAGCAGTCCGGACAGGAGGTATAATTCACCCCTCCACTTT. Protein sequence: CASSPDRRYNSPLHF. The chain carries TRBV27 and TRBJ1-6; TRBD1 matches 7 bases. The CDR3 extends over 15 amino acids. Germline values: CDR1 MNHEY, CDR2 SMNVEV (reference sequence). With V trimmed by 5 bases and J by 4 bases, 5 bases remained unmatched.

CDR3 sequence: CASSRGRTEAFF. The CDR3 DNA sequence: TGTGCCAGCAGCAGAGGGAGGACTGAAGCTTTCTTT. This chain links TRBV14 with TRBJ1-1; D is uncertain. Germline-derived CDR1 and CDR2 are SGHDN and FVKESK. Trimming stripped 5 bases from V and 5 bases from J, with 9 bases between. The CDR3 spans 12 residues.